The 15 T cell receptor beta chains below all came from one sample that was sequenced in a study of early T cells in non-severe SARS-CoV-2 infection. TCRdb reanalysed the 5' RACE reads using MiXCR and keeps one entry per CDR3 protein. The repertoire consists of over 60,000 distinct CDR3 sequences, with about an eighth occurring once and the leading ten covering 4% to 5%. Sequenced: whole blood. The receptor source for this set is an adult who was a healthcare worker with PCR-confirmed SARS-CoV-2 infection or an uninfected control (not recorded which).

This clonotype was seen more than once but under ten times. The chain uses TRBV7-2 and TRBJ2-5; TRBD2 is a possible D gene (7 bases). This CDR3 region has 14 residues. The ends were cut back, 4 bases at V and 5 bases at J, with 14 bases in the middle. Germline V gene lookup returns CDR1 SGHTA and CDR2 FQGNSA. CDR3 sequence: CASSWGGPQETQYF. The CDR3 bases are TGTGCCAGCAGCTGGGGGGGGCCTCAGGAGACCCAGTACTTC.

The CDR3 region is CSARQGNTGELFF. CDR3 sequence (DNA): TGCAGTGCAAGACAGGGGAACACCGGGGAGCTGTTTTTT. The chain carries TRBV20-1 and TRBJ2-2; 7 nucleotides match TRBD1. This CDR3 is built from 13 residues. The trim removed 6 bases at V and 1 base at J, leaving 2 bases unmatched. Germline values: CDR1 DFQATT, CDR2 SNEGSKA (reference sequence).

This clonotype has only one observation. CDR3 coding DNA: TGCGCCAGCAGCCAGGCGGGCAGCAATGAGCAGTTCTTC. The encoded protein is CASSQAGSNEQFF. The chain combines TRBV4-1 with TRBJ2-1; a weak D match, TRBD2 (5 bases). The CDR3 spans 13 residues. The germline CDR1 and CDR2 sequences are MGHRA and YSYEKL. The ends were cut back, 3 bases at V and 6 bases at J, with 9 bases in the middle.

This clonotype was detected ten times or more. The rearrangement links TRBV20-1 to TRBJ2-1; the match to TRBD1 covers 8 bases. CDR1 DFQATT and CDR2 SNEGSKA come from the germline V gene (reference sequence). With V trimmed by 0 bases and J by 5 bases, 6 bases remained unmatched. This CDR3 spans 15 amino acids. CDR3 amino acids: CSARELDRAHNEQFF. The CDR3 DNA reads as TGCAGTGCTAGAGAATTGGACAGGGCCCACAATGAGCAGTTCTTC.

This chain joins TRBV12-3 or TRBV12-4 and TRBJ1-6; D is undetermined. Trimming shortened V by 7 bases and J by 5 bases, and 9 bases separated the two germline ends. This CDR3 contains 13 residues. This CDR3 reads CASKGRHNSPLHF. Here the CDR3 DNA reads TGTGCCAGCAAGGGCAGACATAATTCACCCCTCCACTTT.

This clonotype was seen at least ten times. The V and J genes are TRBV11-3 and TRBJ1-2; weak D call: TRBD1 (6 bases). CDR3 size: 19 residues. V gave up 2 bases and J gave up 1 base, with 23 bases separating them. CDR1 SGHNT and CDR2 YENEEA come from the germline V gene. CDR3 bases: TGTGCCAGCAGCTTAAATTGTATCTCGTGCAGGGGCCTTAACTATGGCTACACCTTC. This gives the protein CASSLNCISCRGLNYGYTF.

This clonotype was found many times. This chain links TRBV7-9 with TRBJ2-1; D unclear. Between the trimmed V and J ends, which lost 5 bases and 9 bases, there was a span of 11 bases. The germline V gene has CDR1 SEHNR and CDR2 FQNEAQ (reference sequence). The CDR3 is made up of 12 amino acids. The CDR3 here is CASSGSGSEQFF. DNA for the CDR3: TGTGCCAGCAGCGGGTCCGGCAGTGAGCAGTTCTTC. The full variable domain, with the rest looked up from reference TRBV7-9 and TRBJ2-1, is DTGVSQNPRHKITKRGQNVTFRCDPISEHNRLYWYRQTLGQGPEFLTYFQNEAQLEKSRLLSDRFSAERPKGSFSTLEIQRTEQGDSAMYLCASSGSGSEQFFGPGTRLTVL.

This clonotype was observed a few times. This chain links TRBV7-2 with TRBJ2-7, with 11 bases identical to TRBD2. Germline loops: CDR1 SGHTA, CDR2 FQGNSA. V shed 2 bases, J shed 4 bases, and the junction held 7 bases outside the gene matches. CDR3 length: 16 residues. The CDR3 loop reads CASSLRISSGGYEQYF. The CDR3 nucleotides read TGTGCCAGCAGCTTACGGATCTCTAGCGGGGGGTACGAGCAGTACTTC.

The J gene is TRBJ1-2, the V gene TRBV9, with 7 bases matching TRBD1. The V gene's germline CDR1 is SGDLS and CDR2 YYNGEE. V dropped 4 bases and J dropped 4; count of bases not matched to a gene: 10. CDR3 length: 15 residues. The CDR3 DNA reads as TGTGCCAGCAGCTTCCAGACAGGGACCATCTATGGCTACACCTTC. Its translation: CASSFQTGTIYGYTF.

This clonotype was detected ten times or more. V gene TRBV27 combines with J gene TRBJ2-3, with 7 bases fitting TRBD1. Germline trimming cut 6 bases from V and 6 bases from J; bases unmatched to any gene: 6. There are 13 residues in the CDR3. Germline lookup yields CDR1 MNHEY and CDR2 SMNVEV (reference sequence). Here the CDR3 DNA reads TGTGCCAGCAGCCGAAACAGGGGTGATACGCAGTATTTT. Protein: CASSRNRGDTQYF.

This clonotype was observed many times. The CDR3 region is CASSESDGGPYEQYF. The CDR3 DNA sequence: TGCGCCAGCAGTGAGTCGGACGGGGGGCCCTACGAGCAGTACTTC. The genes are TRBV10-2 and TRBJ2-7; maybe TRBD2 (7 bases). V lost 0 bases and J lost 2, with 11 bases in between. CDR3 size: 15 residues. CDR1 is WSHSY and CDR2 is SAAADI in the germline V gene.

CDR3 residues: CAISEEAGVYQETQYF. The CDR3 nucleotides are TGTGCCATCAGTGAGGAGGCAGGGGTCTACCAAGAGACCCAGTACTTC. The chain couples TRBV10-3 to TRBJ2-5; a possible D gene is TRBD1 (6 bases). The germline V and J ends were trimmed by 2 bases and 0 bases, with 13 bases remaining between them. The CDR3 is 16 residues long. Germline V CDR1 and CDR2: ENHRY, SYGVKD.

This clonotype showed up just a few times. The CDR3 nucleotides read TGCAGTGCCCCAAGGGCAGATACGCAGTATTTT. Protein sequence: CSAPRADTQYF. J is TRBJ2-3 and V is TRBV20-1; D is unclear. V gave up 6 bases and J gave up 4 bases, with 8 bases separating them. This CDR3 spans 11 amino acids. CDR1 is DFQATT and CDR2 is SNEGSKA in the germline V gene (reference sequence).

This clonotype was seen only a few times. The chain uses TRBV12-3 or TRBV12-4 and TRBJ1-1; perhaps TRBD1 as D (5 bases). The CDR3 is 14 residues long. The V and J ends lost 6 bases and 1 base respectively, with 12 bases between them. This chain's CDR3 is CASRLGGANTEAFF. The CDR3 DNA is TGTGCCAGCAGGCTTGGTGGGGCGAACACTGAAGCTTTCTTT.

The genes are TRBV2 and TRBJ2-2, with a weak D call TRBD2 (6 bases). CDR1 SNHLY and CDR2 FYNNEI come from the germline V gene. The CDR3 length is 15 residues. Trimming pared 1 base from V and 4 bases from J, leaving 10 bases between. In DNA form, the CDR3 reads TGTGCCAGCAGTGAAGGGGACTCAAGCACCGGGGAGCTGTTTTTT. This codes for CASSEGDSSTGELFF.